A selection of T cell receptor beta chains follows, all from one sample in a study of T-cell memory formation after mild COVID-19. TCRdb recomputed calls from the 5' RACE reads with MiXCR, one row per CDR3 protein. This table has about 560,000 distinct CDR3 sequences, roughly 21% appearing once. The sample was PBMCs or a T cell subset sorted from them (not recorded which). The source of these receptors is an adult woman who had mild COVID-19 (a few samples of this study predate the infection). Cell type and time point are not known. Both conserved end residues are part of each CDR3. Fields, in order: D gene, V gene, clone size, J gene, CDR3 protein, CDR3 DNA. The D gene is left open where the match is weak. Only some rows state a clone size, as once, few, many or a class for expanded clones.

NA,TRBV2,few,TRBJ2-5,CASSEEQGAETQYF,TGTGCCAGCAGTGAGGAGCAGGGAGCGGAGACCCAGTACTTC
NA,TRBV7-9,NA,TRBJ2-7,CASRRGWGHDYEQYF,TGTGCCAGCAGAAGGGGTTGGGGCCACGACTACGAGCAGTACTTC
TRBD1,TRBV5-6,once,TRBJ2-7,CASSPPLGQGASYEQYF,TGTGCCAGCAGCCCGCCCCTGGGACAGGGGGCATCCTACGAGCAGTACTTC
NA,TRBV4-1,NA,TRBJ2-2,CASSRTDLLGGTGELFF,TGCGCCAGCAGCCGGACCGACTTACTTGGGGGCACCGGGGAGCTGTTTTTT
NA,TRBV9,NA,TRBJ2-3,CASSVAGAGAADTQYF,TGTGCCAGCAGCGTAGCTGGGGCAGGGGCGGCAGATACGCAGTATTTT
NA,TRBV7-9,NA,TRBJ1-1,CASSPYVLTGREAFF,TGTGCCAGCAGCCCCTACGTGCTTACAGGGCGGGAAGCTTTCTTT
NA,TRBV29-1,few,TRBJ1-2,CSVPPRGMDYGYTF,TGCAGCGTCCCACCCAGGGGAATGGACTATGGCTACACCTTC
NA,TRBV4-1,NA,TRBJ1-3,CASSTPRTRSGNTIYF,TGCGCCAGCAGCACCCCGAGGACCCGCTCTGGAAACACCATATATTTT
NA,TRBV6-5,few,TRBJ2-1,CASSSINEQFF,TGTGCCAGCAGTTCGATTAATGAGCAGTTCTTC
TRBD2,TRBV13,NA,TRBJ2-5,CASSSRTSGGRLTQYF,TGTGCCAGCAGCTCCCGGACTAGCGGGGGGCGGTTGACCCAGTACTTC
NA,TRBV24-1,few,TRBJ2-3,CATRSGTSTDTQYF,TGTGCCACCAGATCCGGGACTAGCACAGATACGCAGTATTTT
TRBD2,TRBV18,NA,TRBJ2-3,CASSPETSGTFGTDTQYF,TGTGCCAGCTCACCGGAGACTAGCGGGACCTTTGGCACAGATACGCAGTATTTT
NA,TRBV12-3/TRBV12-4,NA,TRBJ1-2,CASSLGGLSTPYGYTF,TGTGCCAGCAGTTTGGGGGGACTCTCGACCCCCTATGGCTACACCTTC
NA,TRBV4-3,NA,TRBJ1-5,CASSIGVSEADF,TGCGCCAGCAGCATTGGTGTCTCCGAGGCTGATTTT
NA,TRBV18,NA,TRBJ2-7,CASAERVSYEQYF,TGTGCCAGCGCCGAACGGGTCTCCTACGAGCAGTACTTC
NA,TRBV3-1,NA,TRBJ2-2,CASSPRGRELFF,TGTGCCAGCAGCCCCCGCGGACGGGAGCTGTTTTTT
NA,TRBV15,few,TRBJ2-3,CATSYTQVAKDTQYF,TGTGCCACCAGTTACACCCAGGTGGCTAAGGATACGCAGTATTTT
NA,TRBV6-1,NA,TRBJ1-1,CASSKTGGVRTEAFF,TGTGCCAGCAGTAAGACAGGTGGAGTGAGGACTGAAGCTTTCTTT
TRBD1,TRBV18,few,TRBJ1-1,CASSLGRQGLGTEAFF,TGTGCCAGCTCACTAGGGAGACAGGGGCTCGGGACTGAAGCTTTCTTT
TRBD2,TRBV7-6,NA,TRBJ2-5,CASSLGGTSGHQETQYF,TGTGCCAGCAGCTTAGGCGGGACTAGCGGCCACCAAGAGACCCAGTACTTC
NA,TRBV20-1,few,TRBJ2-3,CSALDDTQYF,TGCAGTGCCCTGGACGATACGCAGTATTTT
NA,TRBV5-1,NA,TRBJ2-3,CASSLVPGPSSDTQYF,TGCGCCAGCAGCCTGGTGCCAGGGCCAAGCTCTGATACGCAGTATTTT
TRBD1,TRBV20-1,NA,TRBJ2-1,CSARDSTGPEQFF,TGCAGTGCTAGAGATTCGACAGGGCCTGAGCAGTTCTTC
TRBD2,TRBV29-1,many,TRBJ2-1,CSVEDSLLAVSYNEQFF,TGCAGCGTTGAAGACTCCCTGCTAGCGGTTTCCTACAATGAGCAGTTCTTC
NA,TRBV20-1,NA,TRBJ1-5,CSAPEYSNQPQHF,TGCAGTGCTCCAGAATATAGCAATCAGCCCCAGCATTTT
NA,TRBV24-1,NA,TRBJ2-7,CATSVDSTYEQYF,TGTGCCACCAGTGTGGACAGCACCTACGAGCAGTACTTC
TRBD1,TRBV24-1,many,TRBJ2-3,CATSDPGQGATDTQYF,TGTGCCACCAGTGATCCCGGACAGGGGGCCACAGATACGCAGTATTTT
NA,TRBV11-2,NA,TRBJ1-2,CASSLGYPRGYTF,TGTGCCAGCAGCTTGGGCTACCCCCGTGGCTACACCTTC
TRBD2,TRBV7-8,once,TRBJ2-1,CASSLTGGALNEQFF,TGTGCCAGCAGCTTAACGGGGGGGGCTCTGAATGAGCAGTTCTTC
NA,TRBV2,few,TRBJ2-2,CASRGADTGELFF,TGTGCCAGCAGAGGGGCGGACACCGGGGAGCTGTTTTTT
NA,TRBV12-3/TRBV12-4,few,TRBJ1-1,CASTGGSTEAFF,TGTGCCAGCACGGGGGGGAGCACTGAAGCTTTCTTT
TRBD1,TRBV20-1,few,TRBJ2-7,CSARDPQLTGLYEQYF,TGCAGTGCTAGAGATCCCCAACTGACAGGGCTCTACGAGCAGTACTTC
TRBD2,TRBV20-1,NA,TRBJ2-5,CSARPAGAEETQYF,TGCAGTGCTAGACCAGCGGGAGCGGAGGAGACCCAGTACTTC
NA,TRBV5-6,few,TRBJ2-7,CASRSSPGPTYEQYF,TGTGCCAGCAGATCAAGTCCGGGACCGACCTACGAGCAGTACTTC
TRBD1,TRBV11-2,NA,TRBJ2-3,CASSPRDRDQRDTQYF,TGTGCCAGCAGCCCCAGGGACAGGGATCAGAGAGATACGCAGTATTTT
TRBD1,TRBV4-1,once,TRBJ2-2,CASSHRTGPGELFF,TGCGCCAGCAGCCACCGGACAGGGCCCGGGGAGCTGTTTTTT
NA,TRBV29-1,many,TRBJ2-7,CSVDDRGDEQYF,TGCAGCGTTGATGATAGGGGCGACGAGCAGTACTTC
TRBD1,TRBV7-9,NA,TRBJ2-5,CASSAIDLLRGKGETQYF,TGTGCCAGCAGCGCCATCGACCTCCTCAGGGGGAAGGGGGAGACCCAGTACTTC
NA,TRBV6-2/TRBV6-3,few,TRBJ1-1,CASSYLGGNTEAFF,TGTGCCAGCAGTTACTTGGGCGGGAACACTGAAGCTTTCTTT
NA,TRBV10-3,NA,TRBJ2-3,CAISELGVADTQYF,TGTGCCATCAGTGAGTTAGGGGTTGCAGATACGCAGTATTTT
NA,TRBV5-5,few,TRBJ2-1,CASSSAPRGEQFF,TGTGCCAGCAGCTCGGCCCCGCGGGGTGAGCAGTTCTTC
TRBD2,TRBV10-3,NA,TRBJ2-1,CAAGTSGGAQDNEQFF,TGTGCCGCGGGGACTAGCGGGGGGGCGCAGGACAATGAGCAGTTCTTC
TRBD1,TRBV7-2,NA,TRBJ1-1,CASSPEGQVKVEAFF,TGTGCCAGCAGCCCCGAAGGACAGGTTAAGGTTGAAGCTTTCTTT
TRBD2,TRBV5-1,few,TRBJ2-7,CASSLRGGGAGYEQYF,TGCGCCAGCAGCTTGCGCGGCGGGGGGGCCGGATACGAGCAGTACTTC
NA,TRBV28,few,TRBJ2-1,CASSLFQEQFF,TGTGCCAGCAGTTTATTCCAGGAGCAGTTCTTC